Listed below are T cell receptor beta chains from one sample, sequenced in a study of shared clonotypes between healthy human individuals. Data came from immunoSEQ multiplex PCR; TCRdb stores just in-frame clones and leaves some out. Here the sample spans a few million clones, 85% to 95% being singletons. The sequencing sample was made of naive CD4+ T cells sorted from blood. Receptor source: a man between 18 and 35 years old in good health. The CDR3 runs from the conserved cysteine through the conserved F or W. The D gene is left open where the match is weak. Clone size, where shown, is once, few, many, or a class for clones that have expanded.

v_call	j_call	clone_size	d_call	cdr3_aa	cdr3_nt
TRBV7-3	TRBJ2-3	-	-	CASSLTKTSTDTQYF	TGTGCCAGCAGCTTGACAAAAACTAGCACAGATACGCAGTATTTT
TRBV29-1	TRBJ2-2	-	TRBD1	CSVEAGTGNTGELFF	TGCAGCGTTGAAGCCGGGACAGGGAACACCGGGGAGCTGTTTTTT
TRBV30	TRBJ2-7	-	-	CAWRPFGASSYEQYF	TGTGCCTGGCGCCCCTTCGGGGCAAGCTCCTACGAGCAGTACTTC
TRBV6-5	TRBJ2-3	-	-	CASSPGYWSDTQYF	TGTGCCAGCAGTCCAGGGTATTGGTCAGATACGCAGTATTTT
TRBV30	TRBJ1-6	-	-	CAWSVPQGGVNSPLHF	TGTGCCTGGAGTGTACCGCAGGGTGGAGTTAATTCACCCCTCCACTTT
TRBV11-2	TRBJ2-3	-	-	CASSLDGRGRTDTQYF	TGTGCCAGCAGCTTAGATGGGAGGGGGCGCACAGATACGCAGTATTTT
TRBV27	TRBJ2-3	-	TRBD1	CASSPGTAKQGDTQYF	TGTGCCAGCAGTCCCGGGACAGCTAAGCAGGGGGATACGCAGTATTTT
TRBV10-3	TRBJ1-5	-	TRBD1	CATDPQGAGVQPQHF	TGTGCCACCGACCCGCAGGGGGCAGGGGTTCAGCCCCAGCATTTT
TRBV19	TRBJ1-2	-	TRBD1	CATTSWGHRGRRYGYTF	TGTGCCACCACTAGCTGGGGGCACAGGGGTCGTCGCTATGGCTACACCTTC
TRBV6-5	TRBJ1-5	-	-	CATTTGNQPQHF	TGTGCCACCACGACGGGCAATCAGCCCCAGCATTTT
TRBV6-1	TRBJ1-1	-	TRBD1	CASNDRGISEAFF	TGTGCCAGCAATGACAGGGGGATCAGTGAAGCTTTCTTT
TRBV2	TRBJ2-7	-	TRBD1	CASSHQGAKHYEQYF	TGTGCCAGCAGCCACCAGGGGGCCAAACACTACGAGCAGTACTTC
TRBV30	TRBJ2-1	-	TRBD2	CAWSRYRTSGSWNEQFF	TGTGCCTGGAGTCGGTATCGGACTAGCGGGAGTTGGAATGAGCAGTTCTTC
TRBV7-9	TRBJ2-7	-	TRBD2	CASSAGWTSGGDTQSF	TGTGCCAGCAGCGCCGGCTGGACTAGCGGGGGGGATACCCAAAGCTTC
TRBV10-2	TRBJ2-1	-	-	CATQSGSYNEQFF	TGCGCCACCCAAAGCGGGTCCTACAATGAGCAGTTCTTC
TRBV6-6	TRBJ1-1	-	TRBD1	CASSYGGGQANTEAFF	TGTGCCAGCAGTTACGGGGGTGGACAGGCGAACACTGAAGCTTTCTTT
TRBV19	TRBJ1-5	once	TRBD1	CASSNQGGLNQPQHF	TGTGCCAGTAGTAATCAAGGGGGCCTCAATCAGCCCCAGCATTTT
TRBV27	TRBJ2-3	-	-	CASSLRRDTDTQYF	TGTGCCAGCAGTTTAAGGAGAGACACAGATACGCAGTATTTT
TRBV30	TRBJ2-7	-	TRBD1	CAWRRQGHYEQYF	TGTGCCTGGAGGCGACAGGGGCACTACGAGCAGTACTTC
TRBV29-1	TRBJ1-5	-	-	CSVVKSDSYQPQHF	TGCAGCGTAGTGAAGTCGGACAGCTATCAGCCCCAGCATTTT
TRBV6-6	TRBJ2-3	-	-	CASSSAGDPQYF	TGTGCCAGCAGTTCAGCAGGGGATCCGCAGTATTTT
TRBV5-1	TRBJ2-7	-	TRBD2	CASSLGLAGSASEQYF	TGCGCCAGCAGCTTGGGGCTAGCGGGAAGTGCGAGCGAGCAGTACTTC
TRBV5-4	TRBJ2-5	-	-	CASSWGSGQETQYF	TGTGCCAGCAGTTGGGGGAGTGGGCAAGAGACCCAGTACTTC
TRBV4-3	TRBJ1-4	-	-	CASSQGWGGGNEKLFF	TGCGCCAGCAGCCAAGGCTGGGGGGGCGGCAATGAAAAACTGTTTTTT
TRBV28	TRBJ2-2	-	-	CASVSRYTGELFF	TGTGCCAGCGTTTCTCGATACACCGGGGAGCTGTTTTTT
TRBV7-2	TRBJ1-1	once	TRBD1	CASSARQGGWTEAFF	TGTGCCAGCAGCGCTCGACAGGGTGGGTGGACTGAAGCTTTCTTT
TRBV18	TRBJ2-5	-	-	CASSPPGGLSGETQYF	TGTGCCAGCTCACCCCCTGGGGGGCTCAGCGGAGAGACCCAGTACTTC
TRBV6-6	TRBJ2-7	-	TRBD1	CASSYSRTGPEQYF	TGTGCCAGCAGTTACTCAAGGACAGGCCCCGAGCAGTACTTC
TRBV19	TRBJ1-2	-	TRBD1	CASSQQGRGGYTF	TGTGCCAGTAGTCAACAGGGGAGAGGTGGCTACACCTTC
TRBV9	TRBJ2-2	-	TRBD2	CASSVALLAGAVNTGELFF	TGTGCCAGCAGCGTAGCTCTCCTAGCGGGAGCAGTAAACACCGGGGAGCTGTTTTTT
TRBV4-1	TRBJ2-5	-	-	CASSQDLTPQGTQYF	TGCGCCAGCAGCCAAGATTTAACTCCTCAAGGGACCCAGTACTTC
TRBV28	TRBJ2-1	-	TRBD2	CASSLGSGRKYEQFF	TGTGCCAGCAGTTTGGGTAGCGGGAGGAAGTATGAGCAGTTCTTC
TRBV18	TRBJ1-2	-	-	CASSPMGPQNYGYTF	TGTGCCAGCTCACCAATGGGACCACAAAACTATGGCTACACCTTC
TRBV9	TRBJ2-5	-	-	CASSVGAGAETQYF	TGTGCCAGCAGCGTAGGGGCAGGGGCAGAGACCCAGTACTTC
TRBV5-6	TRBJ1-2	-	TRBD1	CASSPRGQAIPFFGYTF	TGTGCCAGCAGCCCTCGTGGACAGGCGATTCCGTTTTTTGGCTACACCTTC
TRBV5-1	TRBJ2-7	-	-	CASSLESAWGSYEQYF	TGCGCCAGCAGCTTGGAATCCGCTTGGGGCTCCTACGAGCAGTACTTC
TRBV2	TRBJ1-1	-	-	CASSEWGMNTEAFF	TGTGCCAGCAGTGAGTGGGGGATGAACACTGAAGCTTTCTTT
TRBV6-6	TRBJ1-2	-	-	CASSSPGGDYGYTF	TGTGCCAGCAGTTCCCCAGGAGGGGACTATGGCTACACCTTC
TRBV6-5	TRBJ1-2	-	-	CASSPTPTVPYGYTF	TGTGCCAGCAGCCCCACTCCGACAGTCCCCTATGGCTACACCTTC
TRBV28	TRBJ2-1	-	-	CASSLWRQAPSSYNEQFF	TGTGCCAGCAGTTTATGGAGACAGGCACCCTCTTCCTACAATGAGCAGTTCTTC
TRBV30	TRBJ1-3	-	-	CAWRGGPTSGNTIYF	TGTGCCTGGAGGGGGGGACCGACCTCTGGAAACACCATATATTTT
TRBV2	TRBJ2-7	-	TRBD1	CASSAGTGSYEQYF	TGTGCCAGCAGCGCCGGGACAGGGTCCTACGAGCAGTACTTC
TRBV7-8	TRBJ1-1	-	-	CASSLEGRGTEAFF	TGTGCCAGCAGCTTAGAGGGCAGAGGCACTGAAGCTTTCTTT
TRBV11-2	TRBJ1-3	-	-	CASSLVWGLSGNTIYF	TGTGCCAGCAGCTTAGTGTGGGGGCTGTCTGGAAACACCATATATTTT
TRBV5-1	TRBJ2-5	-	TRBD2	CASRPLRGVYETQYF	TGCGCCAGCAGACCCCTGCGGGGGGTTTACGAGACCCAGTACTTC
TRBV19	TRBJ1-5	-	-	CASSIRGPRNQPQHF	TGTGCCAGTAGCATAAGAGGACCCCGAAATCAGCCCCAGCATTTT
TRBV6-8	TRBJ1-2	once	-	CASSYEVWGFLGDYGYTF	TGTGCCAGCAGTTATGAAGTTTGGGGGTTCCTGGGTGACTATGGCTACACCTTC
TRBV27	TRBJ1-5	-	TRBD1	CASRTGVGSNQPQHF	TGTGCCAGCCGGACAGGGGTCGGGAGCAATCAGCCCCAGCATTTT
TRBV6-5	TRBJ1-5	-	-	CASSYDRYQPQHF	TGTGCCAGCAGTTACGACCGGTATCAGCCCCAGCATTTT
TRBV5-1	TRBJ2-3	-	-	CASGDTGIGTDTQYF	TGCGCCAGCGGGGATACAGGGATCGGCACAGATACGCAGTATTTT
TRBV13	TRBJ2-7	-	-	CASSSTLRRRDEQYF	TGTGCCAGCAGCTCGACCCTAAGGCGGCGCGACGAGCAGTACTTC
TRBV7-3	TRBJ2-1	-	TRBD2	CASSPSQRGGQDEQFF	TGTGCCAGCAGCCCCTCGCAGCGGGGGGGCCAGGATGAGCAGTTCTTC
TRBV30	TRBJ2-7	-	TRBD2	CAWSAGGPYEQYF	TGTGCCTGGAGTGCGGGAGGGCCCTACGAGCAGTACTTC
TRBV7-2	TRBJ2-7	-	TRBD1	CASSLQGFYEQYF	TGTGCCAGCAGCCTACAGGGGTTCTACGAGCAGTACTTC
TRBV2	TRBJ1-1	-	-	CASSDSGLNTEAFF	TGTGCCAGCAGTGATTCCGGCCTGAACACTGAAGCTTTCTTT